This section outlines one T cell receptor beta chain sequence together with its context. Its antigen is not identified. Sequencing used immunoSEQ multiplex PCR; TCRdb keeps in-frame clones, though not all of them. Of 99,000 or so clones detected, more than 70% appear once; the ten largest clones hold roughly 1.4%. This sample is drawn from a study of graft-versus-host responses after intestinal transplantation. Overall study results and limits: The recipient marrow held GvH clones, and some of them showed up first in ileum or blood.

V shed 6 bases and J shed 3 bases, with 9 bases lying between them. Germline values: CDR1 LNHDA, CDR2 SQIVND (reference sequence). CDR3 length: 13 amino acids. This TCR was recovered from a human patient who received an intestinal transplant, so some T cells may come from the graft donor. The source was PBMCs, collected 255 days after intestinal transplant. This chain links TRBV19 with TRBJ1-5; unclear D gene. The CDR3 protein is CASSSGFNQPQHF. CDR3 DNA sequence: TGTGCCAGTAGCTCAGGCTTCAATCAGCCCCAGCATTTT.